These T cell receptor beta chains were read from a single sample in a study of Ad26.COV2.S vaccination and SARS-CoV-2 variants. Some clones are missing from TCRdb's copy, which holds only in-frame ones; the method was immunoSEQ multiplex PCR. The sample has 290,000 or so clones, 87% seen once; the top ten hold 3% to 4%. This material consisted of peripheral blood, taken in a trial of Ad26.COV2.S vaccine versus placebo. The receptors were gathered from a person between 18 and 59 years old who received the Ad26.COV2.S COVID-19 vaccine or a placebo. The CDR3 runs from the conserved cysteine through the conserved F or W. D genes are given only for firm matches. The size entry is marked missing in some rows and otherwise reads once, few, many or a size class.

d_call j_call v_call clone_size cdr3_aa cdr3_nt
. TRBJ2-4 TRBV10-3 . CAIGDDEGSLQYF TGTGCCATCGGAGATGATGAGGGCTCACTCCAGTACTTC
. TRBJ1-2 TRBV6-1 . CASSETLTGTRGFYGYTF TGTGCCAGCAGTGAAACCCTTACCGGAACAAGGGGGTTCTATGGCTACACCTTC
TRBD2 TRBJ2-2 TRBV5-4 . CASSLGGLAGKTGELFF TGTGCCAGCAGCTTGGGGGGACTAGCCGGAAAAACCGGGGAGCTGTTTTTT
. TRBJ1-1 TRBV12-3/TRBV12-4 . CASREFMNTEAFF TGTGCCAGCAGGGAGTTCATGAACACTGAAGCTTTCTTT
TRBD2 TRBJ2-3 TRBV5-4 once CASRKSGTNTDTQYF TGTGCCAGCAGAAAATCAGGGACTAACACAGATACGCAGTATTTT
. TRBJ1-5 TRBV9 . CASSVGEGGQPQHF TGTGCCAGCAGCGTAGGGGAGGGCGGACAGCCCCAGCATTTT
. TRBJ1-4 TRBV11-2 . CASSLVPTTTNEKLFF TGTGCCAGCAGCTTAGTCCCCACGACAACTAATGAAAAACTGTTTTTT
TRBD1 TRBJ2-2 TRBV3-1/TRBV3-2 . CASSQTGGWTGELFF TGTGCCAGCAGCCAAACAGGGGGCTGGACCGGGGAGCTGTTTTTT
TRBD1 TRBJ2-7 TRBV28 . CASNEGDRPYEQYF TGTGCCAGCAACGAAGGGGACAGGCCCTACGAGCAGTACTTC
TRBD1 TRBJ1-1 TRBV5-1 . CASSEDRDNEAFF TGCGCCAGCAGCGAGGACAGGGATAATGAAGCTTTCTTT
TRBD2 TRBJ2-5 TRBV6-6 . CASSYLLAGGQETQYF TGTGCCAGCAGTTACTTACTAGCGGGAGGGCAAGAGACCCAGTACTTC
. TRBJ2-7 TRBV9 . CASSVEISRINEQYF TGTGCCAGCAGCGTAGAGATTAGCCGTATCAACGAGCAGTACTTC
TRBD1 TRBJ2-7 TRBV6-5 . CASSYSPGQGLYEQYF TGTGCCAGCAGTTACTCTCCGGGACAGGGTCTTTACGAGCAGTACTTC
. TRBJ1-6 TRBV30 once CAWRVGAGWQDSPLHF TGTGCCTGGAGAGTCGGAGCAGGGTGGCAAGATTCACCCCTCCACTTT
TRBD2 TRBJ2-3 TRBV30 . CAWRSFAGVTDTQYF TGTGCCTGGAGGTCCTTTGCGGGAGTCACAGATACGCAGTATTTT